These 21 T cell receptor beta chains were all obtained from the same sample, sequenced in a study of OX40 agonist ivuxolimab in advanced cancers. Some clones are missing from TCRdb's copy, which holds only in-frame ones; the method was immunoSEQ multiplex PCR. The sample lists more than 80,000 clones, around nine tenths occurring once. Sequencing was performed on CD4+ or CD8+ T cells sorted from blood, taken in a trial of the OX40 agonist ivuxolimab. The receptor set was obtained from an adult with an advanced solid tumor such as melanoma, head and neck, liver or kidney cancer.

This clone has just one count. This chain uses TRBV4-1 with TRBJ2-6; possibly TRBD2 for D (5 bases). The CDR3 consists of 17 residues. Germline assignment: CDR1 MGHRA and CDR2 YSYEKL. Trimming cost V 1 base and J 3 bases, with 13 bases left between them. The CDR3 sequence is CASSQGYSGSGANVLTF. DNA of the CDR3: TGCGCCAGCAGCCAAGGATACTCGGGGAGTGGGGCCAACGTCCTGACTTTC.

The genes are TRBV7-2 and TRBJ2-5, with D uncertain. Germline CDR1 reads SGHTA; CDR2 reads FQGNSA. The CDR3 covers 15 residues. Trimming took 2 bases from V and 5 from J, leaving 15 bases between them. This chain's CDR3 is CASSLIRRRRETQYF. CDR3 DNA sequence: TGTGCCAGCAGCTTAATACGCCGCCGTCGGGAGACCCAGTACTTC.

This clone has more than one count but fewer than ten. The CDR3 nucleotides are TGTGCTAGTGGTTTGACAGCTAATCAGCCCCAGCATTTT. The encoded protein is CASGLTANQPQHF. The chain employs TRBV12-5 and TRBJ1-5; D unclear. V was cut by 2 bases and J by 4 bases, with 6 bases left in between. This CDR3 has 13 residues. Germline V gene data show CDR1 as LGHNT and CDR2 as FRNRAP.

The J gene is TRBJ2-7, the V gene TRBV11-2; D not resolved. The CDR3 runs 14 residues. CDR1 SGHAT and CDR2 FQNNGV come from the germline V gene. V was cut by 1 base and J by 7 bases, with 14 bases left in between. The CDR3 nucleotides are TGTGCCAGCAGCTTAGTAGGGCCGCGGCTGGAGCAGTACTTC. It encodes CASSLVGPRLEQYF.

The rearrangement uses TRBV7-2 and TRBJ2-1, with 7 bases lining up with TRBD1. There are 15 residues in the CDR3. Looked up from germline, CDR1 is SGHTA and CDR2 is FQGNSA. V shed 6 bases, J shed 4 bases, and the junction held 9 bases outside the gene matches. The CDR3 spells CASSSTGIRYNEQFF. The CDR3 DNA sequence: TGTGCCAGCAGTTCGACAGGGATCCGTTACAATGAGCAGTTCTTC.

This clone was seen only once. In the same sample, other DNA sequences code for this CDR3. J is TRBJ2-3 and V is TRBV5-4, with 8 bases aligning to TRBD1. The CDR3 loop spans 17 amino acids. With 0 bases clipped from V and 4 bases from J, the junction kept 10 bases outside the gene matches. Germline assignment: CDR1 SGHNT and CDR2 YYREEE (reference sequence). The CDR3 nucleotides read TGTGCCAGCAGCTTGGAATTGGGGCAGGGGGCCGCAGATACGCAGTATTTT. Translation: CASSLELGQGAADTQYF.

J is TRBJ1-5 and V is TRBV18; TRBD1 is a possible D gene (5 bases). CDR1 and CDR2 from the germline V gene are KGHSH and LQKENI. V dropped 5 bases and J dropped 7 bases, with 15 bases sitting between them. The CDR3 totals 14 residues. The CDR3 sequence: CASSKTDWGQPQHF. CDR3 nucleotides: TGTGCCAGCTCAAAGACTGATTGGGGGCAGCCCCAGCATTTT.

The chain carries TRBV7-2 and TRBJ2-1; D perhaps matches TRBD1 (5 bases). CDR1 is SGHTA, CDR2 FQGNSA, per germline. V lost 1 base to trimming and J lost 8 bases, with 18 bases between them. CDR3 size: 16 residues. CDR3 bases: TGTGCCAGCAGCTTAGTGGGGCAGGGTGTTTGGGATGAGCAGTTCTTC. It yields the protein CASSLVGQGVWDEQFF.

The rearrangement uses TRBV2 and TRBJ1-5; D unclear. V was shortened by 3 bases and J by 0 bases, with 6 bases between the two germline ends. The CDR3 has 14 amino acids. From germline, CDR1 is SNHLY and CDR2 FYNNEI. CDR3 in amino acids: CASSDSVSNQPQHF. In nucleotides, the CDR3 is TGTGCCAGCAGTGATTCCGTTAGCAATCAGCCCCAGCATTTT.

The CDR3 region has the DNA TGTGCCAGCCTTAGTTTCGGGGGGAGTAACGAGCAGTACTTC. It is translated as CASLSFGGSNEQYF. This rearrangement joins TRBV2 to TRBJ2-7, with 7 bases that match TRBD2. Trimming at V came to 8 bases and at J to 5 bases, leaving 12 bases not matched to a gene. The V gene's germline CDR1 is SNHLY and CDR2 FYNNEI. This CDR3 is 14 amino acids long.

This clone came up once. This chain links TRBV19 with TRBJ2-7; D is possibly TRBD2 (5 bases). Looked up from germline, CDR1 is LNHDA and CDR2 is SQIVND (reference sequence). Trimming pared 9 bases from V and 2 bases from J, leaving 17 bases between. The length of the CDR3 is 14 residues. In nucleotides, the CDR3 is TGTGCCAGCACCACGACCGGGAACCCCTACGAGCAGTACTTC. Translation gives CASTTTGNPYEQYF.

CDR3 in amino acids: CASSREGGLPNEKLFF. CDR3 coding DNA: TGTGCCAGCAGCCGGGAGGGGGGGTTGCCTAATGAAAAACTGTTTTTT. The chain uses TRBV7-8 and TRBJ1-4; D may be TRBD1 (6 bases). CDR1 SGHVS and CDR2 FQNEAQ come from the germline V gene. This CDR3 has 16 amino acids. The V end lost 5 bases, the J end lost 3 bases, and 16 bases lay between the germline ends.

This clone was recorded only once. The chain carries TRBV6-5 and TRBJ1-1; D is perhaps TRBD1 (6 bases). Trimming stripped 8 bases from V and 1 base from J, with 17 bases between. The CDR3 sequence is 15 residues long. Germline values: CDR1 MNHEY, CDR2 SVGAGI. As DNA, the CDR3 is TGTGCCAGCCGTCCCTGGGACACAAGGAACACTGAAGCTTTCTTT. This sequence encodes CASRPWDTRNTEAFF.

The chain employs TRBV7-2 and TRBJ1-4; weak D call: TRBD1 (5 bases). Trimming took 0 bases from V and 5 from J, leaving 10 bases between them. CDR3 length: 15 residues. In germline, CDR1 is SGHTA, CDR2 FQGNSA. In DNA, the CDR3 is TGTGCCAGCAGCTTAGCGGGACCGAGGAATGAAAAACTGTTTTTT. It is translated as CASSLAGPRNEKLFF.

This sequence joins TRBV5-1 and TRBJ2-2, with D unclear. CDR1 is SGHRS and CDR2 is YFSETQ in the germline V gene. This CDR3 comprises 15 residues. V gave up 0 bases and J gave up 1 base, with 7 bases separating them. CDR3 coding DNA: TGCGCCAGCAGCTTGGTGCAGATGAACACCGGGGAGCTGTTTTTT. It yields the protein CASSLVQMNTGELFF.

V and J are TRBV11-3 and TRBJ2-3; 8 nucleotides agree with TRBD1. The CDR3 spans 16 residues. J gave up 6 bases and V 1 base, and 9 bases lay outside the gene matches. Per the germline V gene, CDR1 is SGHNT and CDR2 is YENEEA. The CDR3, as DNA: TGTGCCAGCAGCTTAGGAGGTCCCCAGGGGGCTGATACGCAGTATTTT. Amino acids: CASSLGGPQGADTQYF. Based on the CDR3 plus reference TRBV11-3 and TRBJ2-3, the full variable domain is EAGVVQSPRYKIIEKKQPVAFWCNPISGHNTLYWYLQNLGQGPELLIRYENEEAVDDSQLPKDRFSAERLKGVDSTLKIQPAELGDSAVYLCASSLGGPQGADTQYFGPGTRLTVL.

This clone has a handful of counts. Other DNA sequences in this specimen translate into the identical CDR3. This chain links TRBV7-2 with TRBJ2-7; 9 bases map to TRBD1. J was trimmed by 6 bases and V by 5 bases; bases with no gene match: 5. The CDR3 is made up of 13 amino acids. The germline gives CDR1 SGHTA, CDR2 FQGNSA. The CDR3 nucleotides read TGTGCCAGCAGCCTTCGGGACAGGGTCGAGCAGTACTTC. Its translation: CASSLRDRVEQYF.

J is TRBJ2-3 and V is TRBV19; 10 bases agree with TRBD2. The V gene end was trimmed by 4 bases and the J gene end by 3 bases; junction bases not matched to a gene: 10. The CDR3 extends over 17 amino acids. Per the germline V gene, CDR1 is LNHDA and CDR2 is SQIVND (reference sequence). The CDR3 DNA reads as TGTGCCAGTAGTAAGGGACTAGCGAGGGGACTGACAGATACGCAGTATTTT. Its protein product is CASSKGLARGLTDTQYF.

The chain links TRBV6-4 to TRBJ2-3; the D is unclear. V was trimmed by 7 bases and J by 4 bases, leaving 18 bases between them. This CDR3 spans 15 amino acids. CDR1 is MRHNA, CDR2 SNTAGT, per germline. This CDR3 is CASIHRRRIADTQYF. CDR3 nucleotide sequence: TGTGCCAGCATCCATCGGAGAAGGATCGCAGATACGCAGTATTTT.

The CDR3 coding sequence is TGTGCCAGCAGCAAAGATGGAGGGACAGGGAGCGATCAGCCCCAGCATTTT. Translation: CASSKDGGTGSDQPQHF. V gene TRBV21-1 combines with J gene TRBJ1-5; the table's D gene call, TRBD1, was not cross checked with the DNA. TRBV21-1 is an annotated pseudogene. The CDR3 is 17 amino acids.

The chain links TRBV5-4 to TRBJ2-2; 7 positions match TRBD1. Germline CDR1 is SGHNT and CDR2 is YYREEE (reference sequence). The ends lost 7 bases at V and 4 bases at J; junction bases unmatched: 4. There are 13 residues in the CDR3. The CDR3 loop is CASGGQSTGELFF. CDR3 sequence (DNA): TGTGCCAGCGGGGGACAGAGCACCGGGGAGCTGTTTTTT.